The 28 T cell receptor beta chains given below trace back to one sample, sequenced in a study of T cells in Graves' hyperthyroidism and ophthalmopathy. TCR beta CDR3 sequences were amplified from RNA transcripts. HTBI primers were used for first-round RT-PCR of the TCR CDR3. TCRdb reanalysed the multiplex PCR reads using MiXCR and keeps one entry per CDR3 protein. The table includes 750,000 to 900,000 distinct CDR3 sequences, roughly 40% detected once. The sample consisted of blood. The receptors derive from a man aged 18 to 30 with Graves' hyperthyroidism.

The V call is TRBV10-3, the J call TRBJ2-5; 10 bases align to TRBD1. The CDR3 spans 13 residues. V was pared by 10 bases and J by 4 bases, with 6 bases of the junction left unmatched. CDR1 is ENHRY, CDR2 SYGVKD, per germline. CDR3 nucleotide sequence: TGTGCCACCGGGACAGGGGCGGGAGAGACCCAGTACTTC. Its protein is CATGTGAGETQYF.

This clonotype has only a few counts. This chain uses TRBV7-6 with TRBJ2-7, with a tentative D call TRBD1 (6 bases). This CDR3 spans 16 amino acids. CDR1 and CDR2 (germline): SGHVS, FNYEAQ. Trimming left V 3 bases short and J 2 bases short, with 17 bases between. CDR3 DNA sequence: TGTGCCAGCAGCTTTAGGACCCAGGGGAATGCCTACGAGCAGTACTTC. This translates into CASSFRTQGNAYEQYF.

This chain uses TRBV7-9 with TRBJ2-7, with D possibly matching TRBD2 (6 bases). The germline V gene has CDR1 SEHNR and CDR2 FQNEAQ (reference sequence). This CDR3 is built from 15 residues. Trimming stripped 0 bases from V and 3 bases from J, with 12 bases between. The CDR3 sequence: CASSLALRERYEQYF. In nucleotides, the CDR3 is TGTGCCAGCAGCTTAGCGCTGCGGGAACGCTACGAGCAGTACTTC.

This clonotype was seen a single time. The chain has TRBV5-4 and TRBJ1-1; 7 bases agree with TRBD1. Trimming took 4 bases from V and 1 from J; bases not matched to a gene: 7. CDR1 is SGHNT and CDR2 is YYREEE in the germline V gene (reference sequence). This CDR3 region has 15 residues. CDR3 sequence: CASSRPTGSNTEAFF. Here the CDR3 DNA reads TGTGCCAGCAGCAGGCCGACAGGGTCGAACACTGAAGCTTTCTTT.

With respect to this clonotype: A much more abundant neighbour one base away suggests this may be a read error. V usage is TRBV29-1 and J usage is TRBJ1-5; D perhaps matches TRBD1 (6 bases). This CDR3 spans 14 amino acids. Germline V gene data show CDR1 as SQVTM and CDR2 as ANQGSEA. CDR3 coding DNA: TGCAGCGTTGGTTGGGGGGCCGGCAATCGGCCCCAGCATTTT. It codes for CSVGWGAGNRPQHF. Drawing the rest from reference TRBV29-1 and TRBJ1-5, the complete variable domain is SAVISQKPSRDICQRGTSLTIQCQVDSQVTMMFWYRQQPGQSLTLIATANQGSEATYESGFVIDKFPISRPNLTFSTLTVSNMSPEDSSIYLCSVGWGAGNRPQHFGDGTRLSIL.

This sequence joins TRBV2 and TRBJ2-5; 15 bases agree with TRBD2. Trimming cost V 6 bases and J 5 bases; bases outside gene matches: 10. CDR1 is SNHLY and CDR2 is FYNNEI in the germline V gene. This CDR3 spans 17 amino acids. The CDR3 DNA follows: TGTGCCAGCAGCGTCTCCGGGACTAGCGGGAGGACGGAGACCCAGTACTTC. Translating it yields CASSVSGTSGRTETQYF.

The V and J genes are TRBV2 and TRBJ2-7, with 11 bases identical to TRBD1. V lost 5 bases to trimming and J lost 0 bases; unmatched junction nucleotides: 9. Germline values: CDR1 SNHLY, CDR2 FYNNEI. This CDR3 comprises 17 residues. As DNA, the CDR3 is TGTGCCAGCAGTTTTTCCCGCGGGACAGGGGGCTCCTACGAGCAGTACTTC. Protein: CASSFSRGTGGSYEQYF.

This clonotype has more than one count but fewer than ten. The genes are TRBV9 and TRBJ2-7; D not resolved. V lost 5 bases, J lost 2 bases, and 17 bases lay in between. Germline V gives CDR1 SGDLS, CDR2 YYNGEE. The CDR3 runs to 15 residues. CDR3: CASRLLVRRPYEQYF. DNA for the CDR3: TGTGCCAGCAGACTCCTTGTACGCAGACCCTACGAGCAGTACTTC.

The CDR3 sequence: CASSAIADGQPQHF. The CDR3, as DNA: TGTGCCAGCAGTGCGATCGCGGACGGCCAGCCCCAGCATTTT. V and J are TRBV7-2 and TRBJ1-5, with no clear D. The germline V and J ends were trimmed by 6 bases and 7 bases, with 16 bases remaining between them. There are 14 residues in the CDR3. CDR1 and CDR2 from the germline V gene are SGHTA and FQGNSA.

This chain uses TRBV25-1 with TRBJ1-1, with D tentatively TRBD1 (5 bases). Germline CDR1 reads MGHDK; CDR2 reads SYGVNS. This CDR3 contains 15 residues. V was cut by 5 bases and J by 2 bases, with 15 bases left in between. The CDR3 is CASSSGGGANTEAFF. The CDR3 DNA reads TGTGCCAGCAGTTCCGGAGGCGGGGCAAACACTGAAGCTTTCTTT. Combining the CDR3 with reference TRBV25-1 and TRBJ1-1 gives the whole variable domain EADIYQTPRYLVIGTGKKITLECSQTMGHDKMYWYQQDPGMELHLIHYSYGVNSTEKGDLSSESTVSRIRTEHFPLTLESARPSHTSQYLCASSSGGGANTEAFFGQGTRLTVV.

The rearrangement joins TRBV20-1 to TRBJ2-5; 8 bases match TRBD2. Germline CDR1 is DFQATT and CDR2 is SNEGSKA (reference sequence). The CDR3 has 13 amino acids. J was trimmed by 5 bases and V by 3 bases; bases with no gene match: 5. The CDR3, as DNA: TGCAGTGCTAGCGGGGGGGCCTGGGAGACCCAGTACTTC. Its protein is CSASGGAWETQYF.

The chain links TRBV20-1 to TRBJ1-1; no reliable D call. This CDR3 has 14 amino acids. Trimming cost V 1 base and J 1 base, with 10 bases left between them. Germline CDR1 and CDR2: DFQATT and SNEGSKA (reference sequence). For the CDR3, the DNA is TGCAGTGCTAGAGGGGGTAACTCGAACACTGAAGCTTTCTTT. Translated, it gives CSARGGNSNTEAFF.

The V and J genes are TRBV10-3 and TRBJ2-3, with D hard to call. The V end lost 0 bases, the J end lost 3 bases, and 7 bases lay between the germline ends. CDR1 and CDR2 (germline): ENHRY, SYGVKD. This CDR3 region has 14 residues. The CDR3 loop reads CAISESTETDTQYF. The DNA of the CDR3 is TGTGCCATCAGTGAGTCCACAGAAACAGATACGCAGTATTTT.

This clonotype was observed at least ten times. The V call is TRBV10-3, the J call TRBJ2-7; D is perhaps TRBD2 (7 bases). This CDR3 contains 16 residues. With 3 bases removed from V and 0 bases from J, the gap between germline ends came to 15 bases. Germline loops: CDR1 ENHRY, CDR2 SYGVKD. The CDR3 is CAISDEGRGPSYEQYF. As DNA, the CDR3 is TGTGCCATCAGTGACGAGGGGCGGGGGCCCTCCTACGAGCAGTACTTC.

This clonotype was recorded at least ten times. The V gene is TRBV29-1, the J gene TRBJ1-2, with 7 bases matching TRBD1. With V trimmed by 7 bases and J by 6 bases, 11 bases remained unmatched. Germline V CDR1 and CDR2: SQVTM, ANQGSEA. This CDR3 comprises 13 residues. The CDR3 bases are TGCAGCGACGGGGGTAGGGGGCGTGATGGCTACACCTTC. The encoded protein is CSDGGRGRDGYTF.

This clonotype was seen a single time. The chain is built from TRBV20-1 and TRBJ1-1, with 7 bases identical to TRBD1. The CDR3 totals 14 residues. With 1 base clipped from V and 4 bases from J, the junction kept 6 bases outside the gene matches. The germline V gene has CDR1 DFQATT and CDR2 SNEGSKA (reference sequence). CDR3: CSARAGGAGTEAFF. The DNA for the CDR3 is TGCAGTGCTAGAGCAGGGGGTGCGGGCACTGAAGCTTTCTTT.

V usage is TRBV5-6 and J usage is TRBJ2-2; D is unresolved. V was shortened by 5 bases and J by 0 bases, with 8 bases between the two germline ends. The CDR3 is 14 residues long. Germline V lookup: CDR1 SGHDT, CDR2 YYEEEE. The DNA of the CDR3 is TGTGCCAGCAGTCAAGTCCCGAACACCGGGGAGCTGTTTTTT. This gives the protein CASSQVPNTGELFF.

This clonotype was seen at least ten times. The genes are TRBV25-1 and TRBJ1-5; D not resolved. Germline V gene sequence: CDR1 MGHDK, CDR2 SYGVNS. This CDR3 comprises 11 residues. The V and J ends lost 8 bases and 6 bases respectively, with 8 bases between them. The CDR3 DNA is TGTGCCAGCGGGGAATTTCAGCCCCAGCATTTT. This codes for CASGEFQPQHF.

There are many counts of this clonotype. V usage is TRBV29-1 and J usage is TRBJ2-2; no reliable D call. The CDR3 has 16 amino acids. CDR1 is SQVTM, CDR2 ANQGSEA, per germline. The V end was cut by 2 bases, the J end by 3 bases, with 16 bases between. CDR3 sequence reads: CSVESRTKGYTGELFF. CDR3 nucleotide sequence: TGCAGCGTTGAATCCCGTACAAAGGGTTACACCGGGGAGCTGTTTTTT.

About this clonotype itself: Just one base apart from a much larger clone, this may be a read error. J is TRBJ2-7 and V is TRBV10-3, with 9 positions matching TRBD1. From germline, CDR1 is ENHRY and CDR2 SYGVKD. The CDR3 contains 15 residues. V dropped 4 bases and J dropped 2; count of bases not matched to a gene: 6. CDR3 loop: CAISGLGQGPYEQYF. The CDR3, as DNA: TGTGCCATCAGTGGGTTGGGACAGGGCCCCTACGAGCAGTACTTC.

This clonotype occurred many times. This sequence joins TRBV20-1 and TRBJ1-2, with no clear D. V gave up 0 bases and J gave up 6 bases, with 8 bases separating them. The CDR3 runs to 12 residues. Germline loops: CDR1 DFQATT, CDR2 SNEGSKA (reference sequence). The CDR3 DNA sequence: TGCAGTGCTAGAGATCGAGATAATGGCTACACCTTC. The encoded protein is CSARDRDNGYTF.

This clonotype turned up a few times. This chain links TRBV9 with TRBJ2-5; D is possibly TRBD1 (6 bases). CDR3 length equals 16 residues. CDR1 SGDLS and CDR2 YYNGEE come from the germline V gene. V lost 4 bases to trimming and J lost 1 base, with 17 bases between them. The CDR3 DNA follows: TGTGCCAGCAGCCATCCAGGGGACCTTTCCCAAGAGACCCAGTACTTC. It codes for CASSHPGDLSQETQYF.

The chain employs TRBV7-9 and TRBJ1-3, with 7 bases fitting TRBD1. CDR1 and CDR2 (germline): SEHNR, FQNEAQ (reference sequence). V dropped 4 bases and J dropped 4; count of bases not matched to a gene: 7. The CDR3 covers 15 residues. The DNA for the CDR3 is TGTGCCAGCAGCTCGGGACAGATCTTCGGAAACACCATATATTTT. Its translation is CASSSGQIFGNTIYF.

This clonotype has a handful of counts. The chain employs TRBV20-1 and TRBJ2-7; D unclear. The V gene lost 5 bases and the J gene lost 5 bases, with 25 bases spanning the gap. The germline V gene has CDR1 DFQATT and CDR2 SNEGSKA (reference sequence). CDR3 length: 16 amino acids. CDR3 residues: CSARAVKQLSRNEQYF. CDR3 nucleotides: TGCAGTGCTCGTGCCGTGAAGCAGCTTTCCCGGAACGAGCAGTACTTC.

The rearrangement links TRBV20-1 to TRBJ2-5; D is unresolved. The V and J ends lost 7 bases and 9 bases respectively, with 18 bases between them. This CDR3 spans 12 amino acids. Germline assignment: CDR1 DFQATT and CDR2 SNEGSKA (reference sequence). CDR3 region: CSGQTGDQPQYF. CDR3 DNA sequence: TGCAGTGGTCAGACTGGGGATCAGCCCCAGTACTTC.

This clonotype was found many times. V gene TRBV9 combines with J gene TRBJ1-6; D remains ambiguous. The CDR3 has 13 amino acids. The ends were cut back, 0 bases at V and 5 bases at J, with 3 bases in the middle. Germline values: CDR1 SGDLS, CDR2 YYNGEE. The CDR3 here is CASSVVDNSPLHF. In DNA form, the CDR3 reads TGTGCCAGCAGCGTAGTTGATAATTCACCCCTCCACTTT.

This clonotype was recorded a few times. The V and J genes are TRBV9 and TRBJ2-2; D is uncertain. This CDR3 region has 14 residues. Germline V gene data show CDR1 as SGDLS and CDR2 as YYNGEE. V lost 4 bases and J lost 5, with 12 bases in between. CDR3: CASSPIYGTGELFF. DNA for the CDR3: TGTGCCAGCAGCCCTATATATGGTACCGGGGAGCTGTTTTTT.

The V call is TRBV7-9, the J call TRBJ2-5; the match to TRBD2 covers 7 bases. The V segment lost 5 bases and the J segment 5 bases; nucleotides outside the gene matches: 5. Per the germline V gene, CDR1 is SEHNR and CDR2 is FQNEAQ (reference sequence). CDR3 length: 13 residues. The DNA for the CDR3 is TGTGCCAGCAGCCGAAACGGGAGGGAGACCCAGTACTTC. Residues: CASSRNGRETQYF.